The 9 T cell receptor beta chains below were found in one sample sequenced in a study of OX40 agonist ivuxolimab in advanced cancers. Assay: immunoSEQ multiplex PCR; the TCRdb copy retains only in-frame clones and omits some. Of some 99,000 clones in the sample, around 90% were seen once. The sample consisted of CD4+ or CD8+ T cells sorted from blood, taken in a trial of the OX40 agonist ivuxolimab. The receptor source for this set is an adult with an advanced solid tumor such as melanoma, head and neck, liver or kidney cancer.

This chain joins TRBV5-1 and TRBJ1-1, with D perhaps TRBD1 (5 bases). Trimming pared 2 bases from V and 5 bases from J, leaving 16 bases between. CDR1 and CDR2 (germline): SGHRS, YFSETQ. CDR3 size: 15 residues. CDR3 region: CASSFLGTAGTEAFF. The CDR3 nucleotides read TGCGCCAGCAGCTTTTTAGGGACCGCGGGGACTGAAGCTTTCTTT.

This clone was seen once. This rearrangement joins TRBV7-3 to TRBJ2-3; D perhaps matches TRBD2 (5 bases). The CDR3 covers 14 residues. The ends were cut back, 0 bases at V and 6 bases at J, with 10 bases in the middle. Germline CDR1 SGHTA, CDR2 FQGTGA. CDR3 amino acids: CASSLTPLEDTQYF. The CDR3 region has the DNA TGTGCCAGCAGCTTAACCCCACTAGAGGATACGCAGTATTTT.

The V and J genes are TRBV29-1 and TRBJ2-5; D possibly matches TRBD1 or TRBD2 (6 bases each). Germline CDR1 and CDR2: SQVTM and ANQGSEA. This CDR3 is 12 amino acids long. Trimming took 6 bases from V and 4 from J, leaving 12 bases between them. CDR3 nucleotides: TGCAGCGTGGGGGGCTGGGTAGAGACCCAGTACTTC. Translation gives CSVGGWVETQYF. Using reference TRBV29-1 and TRBJ2-5 for the parts outside the CDR3, the full variable domain is SAVISQKPSRDICQRGTSLTIQCQVDSQVTMMFWYRQQPGQSLTLIATANQGSEATYESGFVIDKFPISRPNLTFSTLTVSNMSPEDSSIYLCSVGGWVETQYFGPGTRLLVL.

This clone was seen a few times. This chain links TRBV28 with TRBJ2-7; D is possibly TRBD2 (6 bases). The length of the CDR3 is 14 residues. The germline V gene has CDR1 MDHEN and CDR2 SYDVKM. V was pared by 7 bases and J by 2 bases, with 15 bases between. Written as DNA, the CDR3 is TGTGCCAGCACTTCCGGAGGGGCCCCCTACGAGCAGTACTTC. Translation: CASTSGGAPYEQYF. Using reference TRBV28 and TRBJ2-7 for the parts outside the CDR3, the full variable domain is DVKVTQSSRYLVKRTGEKVFLECVQDMDHENMFWYRQDPGLGLRLIYFSYDVKMKEKGDIPEGYSVSREKKERFSLILESASTNQTSMYLCASTSGGAPYEQYFGPGTRLTVT.

This rearrangement joins TRBV5-1 to TRBJ2-3; 8 bases are shared with TRBD2. The CDR3 contains 17 residues. The V and J ends lost 3 bases and 6 bases, in that order; junction bases with no gene match: 15. Germline V gene data show CDR1 as SGHRS and CDR2 as YFSETQ. The CDR3 loop is CASSSQVSRGGKDTQYF. DNA for the CDR3: TGCGCCAGCAGCTCCCAGGTTTCACGGGGGGGCAAGGATACGCAGTATTTT.

V usage is TRBV7-4 and J usage is TRBJ2-7; D gene uncertain. CDR3 length: 15 amino acids. Trimming shortened V by 5 bases and J by 0 bases, and 14 bases separated the two germline ends. Looked up from germline, CDR1 is SGHVT and CDR2 is SQSDAQ. The CDR3 loop reads CASSPKTSLSYEQYF. The CDR3 region has the DNA TGTGCCAGCAGCCCAAAAACATCCCTCTCCTACGAGCAGTACTTC.

The chain has TRBV12-5 and TRBJ1-5, with TRBD1 as a possible D gene (5 bases). This CDR3 comprises 13 residues. V was clipped by 7 bases and J by 6 bases, with 13 bases between them. Germline V CDR1 and CDR2: LGHNT, FRNRAP. DNA of the CDR3: TGTGCTAGTGCCGGGGCCGGGGGTCAGCCCCAGCATTTT. This gives the protein CASAGAGGQPQHF.

V and J are TRBV9 and TRBJ1-2, with TRBD1 matching over 7 bases. The CDR3 runs 17 residues. Germline CDR1 and CDR2: SGDLS and YYNGEE. V shed 0 bases and J 8 bases; nucleotides not matched to a gene: 16. In DNA, the CDR3 is TGTGCCAGCAGCGTAGGAGAGGGGGCCAAGGGCCTTCGGGGCTACACCTTC. It is translated as CASSVGEGAKGLRGYTF.

This chain joins TRBV7-2 and TRBJ2-3; a possible D gene is TRBD2 (5 bases). Per the germline V gene, CDR1 is SGHTA and CDR2 is FQGNSA. The CDR3 extends over 13 amino acids. V gave up 7 bases and J gave up 4 bases, with 12 bases separating them. The CDR3: CASIPVRADTQYF. CDR3 in DNA: TGTGCCAGCATCCCGGTGCGGGCAGATACGCAGTATTTT.